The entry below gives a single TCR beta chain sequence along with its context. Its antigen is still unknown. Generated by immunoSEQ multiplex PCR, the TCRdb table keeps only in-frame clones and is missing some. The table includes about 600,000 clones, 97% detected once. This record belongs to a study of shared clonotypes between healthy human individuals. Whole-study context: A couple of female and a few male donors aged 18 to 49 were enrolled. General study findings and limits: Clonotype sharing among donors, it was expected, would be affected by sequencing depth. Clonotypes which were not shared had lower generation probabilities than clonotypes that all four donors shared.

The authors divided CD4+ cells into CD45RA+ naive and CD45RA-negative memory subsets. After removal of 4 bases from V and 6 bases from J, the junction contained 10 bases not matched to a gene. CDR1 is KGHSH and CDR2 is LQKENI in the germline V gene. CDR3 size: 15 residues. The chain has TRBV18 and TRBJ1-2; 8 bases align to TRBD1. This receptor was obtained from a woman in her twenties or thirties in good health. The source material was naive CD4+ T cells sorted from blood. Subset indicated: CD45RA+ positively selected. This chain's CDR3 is CASSQGPGGPDGYTF. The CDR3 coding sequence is TGTGCCAGCTCACAAGGCCCAGGGGGCCCGGATGGCTACACCTTC. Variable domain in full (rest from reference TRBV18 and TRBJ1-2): NAGVMQNPRHLVRRRGQEARLRCSPMKGHSHVYWYRQLPEEGLKFMVYLQKENIIDESGMPKERFSAEFPKEGPSILRIQQVVRGDSAAYFCASSQGPGGPDGYTFGSGTRLTVV.